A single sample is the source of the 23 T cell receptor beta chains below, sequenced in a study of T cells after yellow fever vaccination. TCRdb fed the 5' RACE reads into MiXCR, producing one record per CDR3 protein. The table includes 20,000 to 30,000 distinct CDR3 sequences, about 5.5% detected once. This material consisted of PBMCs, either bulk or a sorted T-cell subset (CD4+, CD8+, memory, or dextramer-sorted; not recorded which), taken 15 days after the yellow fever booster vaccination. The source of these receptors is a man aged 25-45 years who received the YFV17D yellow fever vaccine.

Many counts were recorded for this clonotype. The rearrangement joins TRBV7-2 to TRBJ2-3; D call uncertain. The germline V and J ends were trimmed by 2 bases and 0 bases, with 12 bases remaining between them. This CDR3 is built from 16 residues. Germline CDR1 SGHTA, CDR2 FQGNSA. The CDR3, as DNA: TGTGCCAGCAGCTTAATAAGTGGACGAAGCACAGATACGCAGTATTTT. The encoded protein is CASSLISGRSTDTQYF.

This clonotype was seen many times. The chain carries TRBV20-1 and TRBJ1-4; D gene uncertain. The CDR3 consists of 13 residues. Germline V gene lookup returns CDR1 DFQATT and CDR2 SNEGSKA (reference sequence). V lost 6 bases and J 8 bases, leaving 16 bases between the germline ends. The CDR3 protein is CSAAGWAEEKLFF. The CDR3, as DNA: TGCAGTGCCGCCGGCTGGGCAGAAGAAAAACTGTTTTTT.

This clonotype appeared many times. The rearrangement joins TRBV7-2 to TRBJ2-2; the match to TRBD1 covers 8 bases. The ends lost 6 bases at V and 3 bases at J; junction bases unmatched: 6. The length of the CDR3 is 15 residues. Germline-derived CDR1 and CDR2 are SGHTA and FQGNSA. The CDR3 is CASRTTTGDTGELFF. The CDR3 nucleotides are TGTGCCAGCAGAACGACGACAGGGGACACCGGGGAGCTGTTTTTT.

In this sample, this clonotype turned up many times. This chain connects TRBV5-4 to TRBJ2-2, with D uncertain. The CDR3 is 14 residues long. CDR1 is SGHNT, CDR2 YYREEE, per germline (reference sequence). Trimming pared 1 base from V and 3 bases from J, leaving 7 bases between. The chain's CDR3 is CASSLSSHTGELFF. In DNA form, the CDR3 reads TGTGCCAGCAGCTTGAGCTCCCACACCGGGGAGCTGTTTTTT.

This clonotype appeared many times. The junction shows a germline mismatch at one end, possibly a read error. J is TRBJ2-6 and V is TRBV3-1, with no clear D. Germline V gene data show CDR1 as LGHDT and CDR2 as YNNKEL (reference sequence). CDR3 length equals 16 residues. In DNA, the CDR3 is TGTGCCAGCAGCAAGTACAGCCCCCCTGGTGCCAACGTCCTGACTTTC. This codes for CASSKYSPPGANVLTF.

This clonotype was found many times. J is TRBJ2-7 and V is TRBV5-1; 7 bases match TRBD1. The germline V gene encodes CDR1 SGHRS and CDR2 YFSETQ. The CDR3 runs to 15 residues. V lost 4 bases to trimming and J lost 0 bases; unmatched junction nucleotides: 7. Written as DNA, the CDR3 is TGCGCCAGCAGCCCGGACGGGACAGACTCCTACGAGCAGTACTTC. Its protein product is CASSPDGTDSYEQYF.

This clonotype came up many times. CDR3 sequence reads: CASSLKGVRGDGYTF. The DNA for the CDR3 is TGTGCCAGCAGTTTGAAGGGCGTTAGGGGGGATGGCTACACCTTC. The genes are TRBV28 and TRBJ1-2; D is perhaps TRBD1 (6 bases). Germline V gene lookup returns CDR1 MDHEN and CDR2 SYDVKM. This CDR3 is 15 amino acids long. V lost 3 bases and J lost 6, with 17 bases in between.

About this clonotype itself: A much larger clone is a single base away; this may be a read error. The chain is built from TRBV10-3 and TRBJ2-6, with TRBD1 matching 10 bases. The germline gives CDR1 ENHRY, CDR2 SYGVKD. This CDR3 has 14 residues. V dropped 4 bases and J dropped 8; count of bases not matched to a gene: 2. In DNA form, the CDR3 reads TGTGCCATCAGTGGGACAGGGGGTCCCAACGTCCTGACTTTC. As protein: CAISGTGGPNVLTF.

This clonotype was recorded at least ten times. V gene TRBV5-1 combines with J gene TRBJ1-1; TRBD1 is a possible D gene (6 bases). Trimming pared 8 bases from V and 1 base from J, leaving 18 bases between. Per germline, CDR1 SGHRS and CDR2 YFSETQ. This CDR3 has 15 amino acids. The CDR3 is CASFWVAGANTEAFF. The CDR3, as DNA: TGCGCCAGTTTTTGGGTCGCAGGGGCGAACACTGAAGCTTTCTTT.

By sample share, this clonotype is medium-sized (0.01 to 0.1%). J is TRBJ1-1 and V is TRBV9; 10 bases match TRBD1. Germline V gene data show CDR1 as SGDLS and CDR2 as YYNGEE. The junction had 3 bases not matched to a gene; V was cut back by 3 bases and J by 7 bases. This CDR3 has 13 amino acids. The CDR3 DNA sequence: TGTGCCAGCAGCGGCGGACAGGGGGTTGAAGCTTTCTTT. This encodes CASSGGQGVEAFF.

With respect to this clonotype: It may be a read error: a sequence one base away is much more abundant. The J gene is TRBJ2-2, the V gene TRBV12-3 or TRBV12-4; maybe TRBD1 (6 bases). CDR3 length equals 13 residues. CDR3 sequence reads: CASSGQGTVELFF. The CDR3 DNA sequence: TGTGCCAGCAGTGGGCAGGGGACCGTGGAGCTGTTTTTT.

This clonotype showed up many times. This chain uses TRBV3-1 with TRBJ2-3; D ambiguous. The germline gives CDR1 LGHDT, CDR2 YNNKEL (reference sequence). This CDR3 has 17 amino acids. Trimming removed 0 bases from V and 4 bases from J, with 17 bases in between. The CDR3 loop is CASSQEARFLEPDTQYF. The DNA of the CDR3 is TGTGCCAGCAGCCAAGAAGCGCGTTTCCTGGAGCCAGATACGCAGTATTTT.

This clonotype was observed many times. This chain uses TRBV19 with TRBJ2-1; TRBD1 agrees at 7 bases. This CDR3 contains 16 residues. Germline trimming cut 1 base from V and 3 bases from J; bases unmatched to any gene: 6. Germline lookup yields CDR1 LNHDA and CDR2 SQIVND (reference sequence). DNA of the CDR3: TGTGCCAGTAGTATAGGAGGGGGCCGATACTACAATGAGCAGTTCTTC. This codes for CASSIGGGRYYNEQFF.

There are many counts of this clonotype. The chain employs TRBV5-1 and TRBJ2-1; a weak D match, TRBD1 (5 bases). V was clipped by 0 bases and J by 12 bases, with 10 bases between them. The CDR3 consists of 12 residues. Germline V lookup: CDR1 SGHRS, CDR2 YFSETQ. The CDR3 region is CASSLDDRRQFF. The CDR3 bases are TGCGCCAGCAGCTTGGACGACAGAAGGCAGTTCTTC.

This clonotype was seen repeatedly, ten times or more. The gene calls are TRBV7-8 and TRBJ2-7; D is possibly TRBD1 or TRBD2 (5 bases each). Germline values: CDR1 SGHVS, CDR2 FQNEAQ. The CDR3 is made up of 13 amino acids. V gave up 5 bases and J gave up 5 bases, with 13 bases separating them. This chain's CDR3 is CASSPSWGNEQYF. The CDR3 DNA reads TGTGCCAGCAGCCCTAGTTGGGGGAACGAGCAGTACTTC.

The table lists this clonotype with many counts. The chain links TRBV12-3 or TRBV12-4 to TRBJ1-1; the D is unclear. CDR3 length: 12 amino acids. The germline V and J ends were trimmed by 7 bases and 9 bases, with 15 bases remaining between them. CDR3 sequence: CASNFGVQKAFF. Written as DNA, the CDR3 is TGTGCCAGCAATTTTGGGGTCCAAAAAGCTTTCTTT.

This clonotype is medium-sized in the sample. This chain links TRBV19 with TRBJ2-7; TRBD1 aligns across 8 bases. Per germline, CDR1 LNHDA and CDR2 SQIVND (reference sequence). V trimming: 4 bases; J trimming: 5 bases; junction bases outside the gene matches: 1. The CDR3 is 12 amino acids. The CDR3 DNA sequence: TGTGCCAGTAGTAGGACAGGGAACGAGCAGTACTTC. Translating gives CASSRTGNEQYF.

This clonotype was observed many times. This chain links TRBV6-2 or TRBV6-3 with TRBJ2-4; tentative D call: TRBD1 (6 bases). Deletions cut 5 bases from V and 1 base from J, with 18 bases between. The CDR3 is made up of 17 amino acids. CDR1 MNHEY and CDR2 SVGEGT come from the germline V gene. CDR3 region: CASSPLKQGFAKNIQYF. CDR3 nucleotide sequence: TGTGCCAGCAGTCCCCTCAAACAGGGATTCGCCAAAAACATTCAGTACTTC.

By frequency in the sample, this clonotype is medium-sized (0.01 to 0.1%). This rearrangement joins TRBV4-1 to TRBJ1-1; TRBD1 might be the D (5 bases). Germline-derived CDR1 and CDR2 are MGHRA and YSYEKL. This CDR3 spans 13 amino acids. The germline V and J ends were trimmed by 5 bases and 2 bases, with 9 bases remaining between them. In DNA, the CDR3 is TGCGCCAGCAGCACAGGAGTCAACACTGAAGCTTTCTTT. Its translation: CASSTGVNTEAFF.

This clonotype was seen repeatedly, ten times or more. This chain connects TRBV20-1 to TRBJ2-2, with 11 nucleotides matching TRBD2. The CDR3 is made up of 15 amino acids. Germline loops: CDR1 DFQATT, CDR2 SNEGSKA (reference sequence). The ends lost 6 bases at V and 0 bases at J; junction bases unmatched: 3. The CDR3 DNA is TGCAGTGCAAAACTAGCGGGGGCGAACACCGGGGAGCTGTTTTTT. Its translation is CSAKLAGANTGELFF.

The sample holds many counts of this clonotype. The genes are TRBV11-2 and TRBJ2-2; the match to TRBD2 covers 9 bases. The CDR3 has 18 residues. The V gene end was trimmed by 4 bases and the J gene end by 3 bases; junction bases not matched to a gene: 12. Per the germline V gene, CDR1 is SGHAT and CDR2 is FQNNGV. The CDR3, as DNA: TGTGCCAGCAGCTCTAGAGTACTAGCGGGCGCGCACACCGGGGAGCTGTTTTTT. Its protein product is CASSSRVLAGAHTGELFF.

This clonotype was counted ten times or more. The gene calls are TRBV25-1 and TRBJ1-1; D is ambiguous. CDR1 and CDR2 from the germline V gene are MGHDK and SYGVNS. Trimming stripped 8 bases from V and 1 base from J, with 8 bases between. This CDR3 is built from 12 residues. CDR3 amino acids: CASLHRNTEAFF. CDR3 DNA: TGTGCCAGCCTCCACCGGAACACTGAAGCTTTCTTT.

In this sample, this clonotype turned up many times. The CDR3 DNA follows: TGTGCCAGCAGCTTCCCCAAGGGGAGGGACCCCGGGGAGCTGTTTTTT. Its translation is CASSFPKGRDPGELFF. This rearrangement joins TRBV6-2 or TRBV6-3 to TRBJ2-2, with 7 bases identical to TRBD2. The CDR3 sequence is 16 residues long. Trimming at V came to 6 bases and at J to 6 bases, leaving 13 bases not matched to a gene. CDR1 and CDR2 (germline): MNHEY, SVGEGT.